The clone carrying this T cell receptor (beta chain) showed up just a few times. The antigen is unknown. The source of the sample is a study of cytomegalovirus exposure and HLA in healthy donors. Broader study findings: A later analysis linked a missense variant in DCLRE1C to the trimming of TCR beta V and J genes.

Primers for the PCR totalled 60 Vbeta and 13 Jbeta. In the authors' methods: Later work found around 85 million unique TCR beta chains, with 9 million to 13 million shared. The repertoire was sequenced with immunoSEQ multiplex PCR; TCRdb's copy has only in-frame clones and lacks some. D and trimming were read from the DNA, whereas the V and J calls and clone size are those reported in that table. The profile shows about 50,000 clones, about four fifths of them singletons. The germline V gene has CDR1 SGHTA and CDR2 FQGTGA. Trimming took off 5 bases at V and 5 bases at J, with 18 bases between the two ends. The CDR3 is 15 amino acids.

The TCR comes from a boy aged 5-17 years in good health and CMV-seropositive. This rearrangement joins TRBV7-3 to TRBJ2-5; maybe TRBD2 (6 bases). Sequences were obtained from PBMCs. This CDR3 is CASSLGGTSGETQYF. The CDR3 nucleotides read TGTGCCAGCAGCCTGGGGGGAACCTCGGGGGAGACCCAGTACTTC.